This TCR beta chain was sequenced for a study of blood T cell repertoires in COVID-19. About the research overall: The samples span acute and convalescent COVID-19 from the United States, Italy and Spain. T cells, B-cell-depleted T cells, or PBMCs provided the cDNA or gDNA that served as material.

Seattle enrolled patients during active infection and tracked them longitudinally. This clone was seen a handful of times. As processed by the authors: Reference gene primer amplification yielded estimated nucleated cell counts. Sequencing was performed with immunoSEQ multiplex PCR; in TCRdb, only in-frame clones are kept and a portion is missing. Clone size and the V and J calls come from that table; the DNA yielded D and trimming. This sample carries roughly 150,000 clones, approximately 90% of them seen once, and the ten largest clones take roughly 5%. The sequence derives from a young man with COVID-19, enrolled during active disease. Sequenced input: peripheral blood.

CDR3 in DNA: TGTGCCAGCACCCTTGGGCGGGTTATGTCCTACGAGCAGTACTTC. Encoded protein: CASTLGRVMSYEQYF. The rearrangement joins TRBV28 to TRBJ2-7; D possibly corresponds to TRBD2 (5 bases). Per germline, CDR1 MDHEN and CDR2 SYDVKM. The V end was cut by 7 bases, the J end by 1 base, with 17 bases between. The CDR3 is made up of 15 amino acids.